The TCR beta chain described here comes from a study of T cell responses to AZD1222 COVID-19 vaccine (dated by TCRdb to about 2021). Study-level background: AZD1222 recipients given second doses at about 4 weeks or at about 12 weeks were pooled, since spike-specific TCR depth and breadth were not found to differ between the two schedules. TCR sequencing covered about 230 trial participants: 200 to 210 given two doses of AZD1222 and 26 given two doses of MenACWY control vaccine. Trial participants were enrolled by age into 18-55, 56-69 and 70-plus year subgroups, with 148, 28 and 57 TCR-sequenced participants respectively. Overall results and qualifications from the work: The vaccine-associated CD4 TCRs covered the entire spike protein, and the dominant responses fell in regions 160-218 and 743-854. No day 14 peak-response samples were available, so repertoires were characterized only after the peak T cell response. Participants were mostly white British, with more females than males. The authors suggested clonal diversity may have been underestimated. Nearly half of unique spike-specific TCRs reportedly recognized epitopes outside regions mutated in the B.1.351 and B.1.1.7 variants. The 56-69-year group was small, and its depth increase did not reach significance, likely because of low power. After two AZD1222 doses, both the breadth and the depth of spike-specific TCRs were significantly higher than at day 0 and than in MenACWY recipients. Conclusions about previously exposed vaccinees are limited, since just 6 or 7 AZD1222 recipients were seropositive for SARS-CoV-2 at baseline.

The CDR3 numbers 12 residues from cysteine through phenylalanine. Only the CDR3 portion is preserved as DNA: 36 bases, with reading frame beginning at the first base. V loses 5 bases, J loses 5 bases, and the germline ends lie 9 bases apart. The CDR3 regions of human TCRbeta chains were subjected to immunosequencing. Regarding the original processing steps: TCRs in the repertoires were compared against a reference library of SARS-CoV-2-specific TCRs that had been generated with the MIRA antigen-specificity platform. Breadth meant the fraction of unique TCRs that were SARS-CoV-2-associated, whereas depth meant the fraction of total T cells that were SARS-CoV-2-associated. Using the MIRA data, every spike-specific TCR was mapped to the spike region that the TCR reacted to and assigned to either a CD4 or a CD8 class. Log10-transformed breadth and depth values were compared by one-way ANOVA with Sidak's multiple comparisons tests. Entries here come from immuneACCESS through TCRdb and include only in-frame sequences with V and J called. Some clones fail to appear in such tables; in the studies checked, an unresolved V gene covers under half of the shortfall, and the cause of the remainder is unknown. The V and J calls and clone size come from that table; D and trimming were worked out from the DNA. This sample holds some 85,000 clones; about 85% were observed only once. The top ten hold about a quarter of the sample.

The time point label on this specimen signifies: baseline before first vaccination. Vaccinee samples came from UK trials COV001 and COV002, including a single-blind randomized controlled phase 2/3 trial of AZD1222 (ChAdOx1 nCoV-19) in healthy adults. Trial participant PBMC samples were collected at day 0 and day 28 after the second dose for TCRbeta chain sequencing. With regard to this clone: This receptor's antigen is unknown. The sample holds no much larger clone one base away, and base qualities are not on file.

The receptor was derived from an adult in good health. The sample consisted of peripheral blood, taken on day 0 of AZD1222 vaccination. The sequence is built from TRBV12-3 or TRBV12-4 and TRBJ1-1; no confident D gene assignment can be made. The nucleotide sequence is TGTGCCAGCAGTCTGACTGCTACTGAAGCTTTCTTT. This sequence encodes CASSLTATEAFF.